This T cell receptor beta chain came from a study of cytomegalovirus exposure and HLA in healthy donors. Whole-study context: Earlier findings included some 100 million unique TCR beta sequences obtained from about 179 million T cells.

60 Vbeta and 13 Jbeta primers were used in PCR. TCRdb keeps only in-frame clones here, not all; method: immunoSEQ multiplex PCR. The sample has about 130,000 clones, 75% seen once. A remark on this clone: Its cognate antigen is unknown. Other DNA sequences of this sample code for an identical CDR3.

CDR3 length equals 12 residues. Trimming removed 8 bases from V and 7 bases from J; junction bases left unmatched: 8. Germline V gene sequence: CDR1 GTSNPN, CDR2 SVGIG (reference sequence). Healthy bone marrow donors made up the donors. Study conclusions and caveats: In a later analysis, donors in an Asian-associated ancestry cluster reportedly had fewer N-insertions in productive TCRs than the cohort mean. V- and J-gene trimming in TCR beta was tied to a missense DCLRE1C variant by an analysis performed later.

The chain combines TRBV30 with TRBJ2-7, with 10 bases aligning to TRBD1. Sequencing was performed on PBMCs. The receptor was derived from a man younger than 40 in good health and CMV-seronegative. Here the CDR3 reads CAQDRGREEQYF. CDR3 bases: TGTGCCCAAGACAGGGGGCGGGAAGAGCAGTACTTC.